This is a list of T cell receptor beta chains from one sample in a study of blood T cell repertoires in COVID-19. The data were produced by immunoSEQ multiplex PCR, yet TCRdb's version contains in-frame clones alone and is incomplete. The repertoire holds 85,000 to 130,000 clones, 71% seen once, with approximately 0.9% in the top ten. Input material: peripheral blood. Receptors originate from a human donor with acute or convalescent COVID-19. The donor label of this sample is uncertain. The CDR3 runs from the conserved cysteine through the conserved F or W. The order of the fields is D gene, J gene, clone size, V gene, CDR3 DNA, CDR3 protein. A D gene is named only where the DNA matches it firmly. A row's size may be missing; if present it is once, few, many or a size class.

.,TRBJ2-7,.,TRBV10-2,TGCGCCAGCAGTGGGACGGGAACTTACGAGCAGTACTTC,CASSGTGTYEQYF
.,TRBJ2-7,once,TRBV3-1/TRBV3-2,TGTGCCAGCAGCCAAGGGGGCAGGGCCCTTTCCTACGAGCAGTACTTC,CASSQGGRALSYEQYF
TRBD2,TRBJ2-2,few,TRBV7-2,TGTGCCAGCAGCTTCCGACTAGCGCGCGTCGGGGAGCTGTTTTTT,CASSFRLARVGELFF
.,TRBJ1-1,.,TRBV15,TGTGCCACCAGCAGAGCGTTGACTGAAGCTTTCTTT,CATSRALTEAFF
TRBD1,TRBJ2-4,.,TRBV28,TGTGCCAGCAGCCAGACAGGGGGGGCCAAAAACATTCAGTACTTC,CASSQTGGAKNIQYF
.,TRBJ1-3,.,TRBV29-1,TGCAGCGTTGAAAGCGGTTCTGGAAACACCATATATTTT,CSVESGSGNTIYF
TRBD1,TRBJ1-1,.,TRBV2,TGTGCCAGCACCAGGGGGTTCACTGAAGCTTTCTTT,CASTRGFTEAFF
TRBD2,TRBJ2-1,many,TRBV7-2,TGTGCCAGCAGCTTAGGACTAGCGGGGGGGAGCTCCTACAATGAGCAGTTCTTC,CASSLGLAGGSSYNEQFF
.,TRBJ2-2,.,TRBV5-1,TGCGCCAGCAACTCAGGGTCGAACACCGGGGAGCTGTTTTTT,CASNSGSNTGELFF
.,TRBJ1-3,.,TRBV7-9,TGTGCCAGCAGCCGTGGAAACACCATATATTTT,CASSRGNTIYF
TRBD1,TRBJ1-2,few,TRBV19,TGTGCCAGTAGTATGACTCGGACAGGACCGTATGGCTACACCTTC,CASSMTRTGPYGYTF
TRBD1,TRBJ1-1,.,TRBV18,TGTGCCAGCTCACCGGACAGGGTGGCTGAAGCTTTCTTT,CASSPDRVAEAFF
.,TRBJ2-5,.,TRBV7-2,TGTGCCAGCAGCTCAGGGGGGCCCGAGGGTGTGGAGACCCAGTACTTC,CASSSGGPEGVETQYF
TRBD1,TRBJ2-1,.,TRBV15,TGTGCCACCAGCAGAGAAAGACAGGGAAGAGAGCAGTTCTTC,CATSRERQGREQFF